This TCR beta chain emerged from a study of cytomegalovirus exposure and HLA in healthy donors. The primer mix had 60 Vbeta and 13 Jbeta primers. Repertoires were generated with immunoSEQ multiplex PCR, while TCRdb's copy carries only in-frame clones and drops some. The sample lists 100,000 or so clones, roughly 80% occurring once. With respect to this clone: As yet, its antigen is unknown.

General study findings and limits: Later on, analysis showed that most CMV-associated TCR beta chains appeared to be HLA-restricted. When analyzed later, a missense DCLRE1C variant was found to be linked to TCR beta V- and J-gene trimming.

The germline gives CDR1 SGDLS, CDR2 YYNGEE. Unmatched junction bases numbered 9, after V lost 4 bases and J lost 0 bases. The CDR3 extends over 16 amino acids. Sample: PBMCs. The chain recombines TRBV9 with TRBJ2-7; 8 nucleotides agree with TRBD1. The TCR comes from a man aged 25 to 40 in good health and CMV-seropositive. For the CDR3, the DNA is TGTGCCAGCAGCCCTATGGGACAGGAAGTCTCCTACGAGCAGTACTTC. Translating gives CASSPMGQEVSYEQYF.